The present entry profiles one T cell receptor (beta chain) with its context. As yet, its antigen is unknown. The data originate from a study of immune evolution from preneoplasia to lung adenocarcinoma. General observations from the study: KRAS-mutant nodules had the highest T cell clonality. From normal lung to invasive adenocarcinoma, top clone frequencies appeared to decrease.

Assay: immunoSEQ multiplex PCR; the TCRdb copy retains only in-frame clones and omits some. Among about 4,900 clones listed, 76% were seen once. CDR3 size: 16 residues. Germline lookup yields CDR1 GTSNPN and CDR2 SVGIG (reference sequence). The ends lost 6 bases at V and 0 bases at J; junction bases unmatched: 10. V is TRBV30 and J is TRBJ2-1; 8 bases map to TRBD2. The sequencing input was FFPE minimally invasive lung adenocarcinoma tissue. This TCR was sampled from a person aged 60 to 85 with lung adenocarcinoma. This CDR3 reads CACPRTGGGSYNEQFF. The CDR3 DNA follows: TGTGCCTGCCCTAGAACCGGGGGGGGCTCCTACAATGAGCAGTTCTTC.